The sample holds one count of the clone carrying this T cell receptor (beta chain). The entry originates in a study of blood T cell repertoires in COVID-19. Per the authors' pipeline: Using reference gene primer amplification, nucleated cell counts were estimated. Repertoires were generated with immunoSEQ multiplex PCR, while TCRdb's copy carries only in-frame clones and drops some. V and J calls and clone size are given by that table; D and trimming were obtained from the DNA. Of 150,000 or so clones listed, about 87% are singletons. Germline CDR1 is MNHEY and CDR2 is SVGAGI. This CDR3 is built from 15 residues. The V end lost 7 bases, the J end lost 4 bases, and 17 bases lay between the germline ends.

This TCR derives from a man aged 45-65 years with acute or convalescent COVID-19. Sequencing was done on a sample of peripheral blood. The chain links TRBV6-5 to TRBJ2-1, with TRBD1 as a possible D gene (5 bases). The CDR3 DNA follows: TGTGCCAGCATCGAAGGGGTTGCGGAATACAATGAGCAGTTCTTC. It codes for CASIEGVAEYNEQFF.